This TCR beta chain was recorded in a study of T-cell reconstitution after alpha-beta-depleted transplantation in children. The TCRbeta library incorporated unique molecular identifiers. TCRdb independently ran MiXCR on the PCR reads; one entry per CDR3 protein. The data hold about 420,000 distinct CDR3 sequences, with approximately 11% observed a single time. Trimming pared 3 bases from V and 0 bases from J, leaving 6 bases between. This CDR3 spans 15 amino acids. The germline CDR1 and CDR2 sequences are SGHTA and FQGNSA. There are many counts of this clonotype. This receptor was identified in a human donor who donated a stem cell graft to a child with acute myeloid leukemia. This rearrangement joins TRBV7-2 to TRBJ1-6, with D unresolved. The sample here was PBMCs from the stem cell graft donor, taken from the stem cell graft. The chain's CDR3 is CASSLLGSYNSPLHF. The CDR3 DNA reads as TGTGCCAGCAGCTTGTTGGGCTCCTATAATTCACCCCTCCACTTT.